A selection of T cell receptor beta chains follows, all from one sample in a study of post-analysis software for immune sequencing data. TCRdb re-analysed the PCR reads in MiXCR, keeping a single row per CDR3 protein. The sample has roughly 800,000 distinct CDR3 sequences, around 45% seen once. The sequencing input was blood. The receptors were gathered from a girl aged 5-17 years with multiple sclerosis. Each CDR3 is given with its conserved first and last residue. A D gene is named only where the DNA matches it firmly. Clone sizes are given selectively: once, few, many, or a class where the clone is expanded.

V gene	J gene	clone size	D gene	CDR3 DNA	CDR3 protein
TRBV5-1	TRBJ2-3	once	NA	TGCGCCAGCAGCTTGGAGGCCATCGGAGATACGCAGTATTTT	CASSLEAIGDTQYF
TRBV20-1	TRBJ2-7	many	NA	TGCAGTGCTAGGGGCCAATCCTACGAGCAGTACTTC	CSARGQSYEQYF
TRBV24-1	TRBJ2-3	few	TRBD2	TGTGCCACCAGTGATGGCGGAGCGGGAGTCGATACGCAGTATTTT	CATSDGGAGVDTQYF
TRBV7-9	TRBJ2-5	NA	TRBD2	TGTGCCAGCAGTCGGACTAGCGGGGGTCCCGGCGGGGCCCAGTACTTC	CASSRTSGGPGGAQYF
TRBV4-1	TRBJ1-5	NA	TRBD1	TGCGCCAGCAGCCAAGCGACAGGGGAGGATCAGCCCCAGCATTTT	CASSQATGEDQPQHF
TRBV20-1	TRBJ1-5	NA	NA	TGCAGTGCTACGACAGAATACAATCAGCCCCAGCATTTT	CSATTEYNQPQHF
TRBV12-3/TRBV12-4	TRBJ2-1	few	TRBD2	TGTGCCAGCACGCCTAGCGGATACAATGAGCAGTTCTTC	CASTPSGYNEQFF
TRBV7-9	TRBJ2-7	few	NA	TGTGCCAGCAGGTCCCCCTGGTCCTACGAGCAGTACTTC	CASRSPWSYEQYF
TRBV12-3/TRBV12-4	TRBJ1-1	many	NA	TGTGCCAGCAGTTTTGGGATGAACACTGAAGCTTTCTTT	CASSFGMNTEAFF
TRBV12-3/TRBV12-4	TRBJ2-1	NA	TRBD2	TGTGCCAGCAAAACCGGGACTAGGACCCATGAGCAGGTCTTC	CASKTGTRTHEQVF
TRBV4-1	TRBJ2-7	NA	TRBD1	TGCGCCAGCAGCCAAGGGGGACAGACCCATTACGAGCAGTACTTC	CASSQGGQTHYEQYF
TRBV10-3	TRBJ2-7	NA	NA	TGTGCCATCAGCGGGACTGCCCTCTACGAGCAGTACTTC	CAISGTALYEQYF
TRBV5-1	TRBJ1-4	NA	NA	TGCGCCAGCAGGGGGAATATGGCAACTAATGAAAAACTGTTTTTT	CASRGNMATNEKLFF
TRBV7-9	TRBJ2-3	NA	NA	TGTGCCAGCAGCTCGGGGCTCGGGGGAGACACAGATACGCAGTATTTT	CASSSGLGGDTDTQYF
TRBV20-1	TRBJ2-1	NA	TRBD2	TGCAGCCTCGGGGGCCAGGGACTAGCGGGATACGATGAGCAGTTCTTC	CSLGGQGLAGYDEQFF
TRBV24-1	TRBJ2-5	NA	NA	TGTGCCACCAGTGATTTTGTCGGTGGGGAGACCCAGTACTTC	CATSDFVGGETQYF
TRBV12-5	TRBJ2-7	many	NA	TGTGCTAGTGGTTTGGATTCCTACGAGCAGTACTTC	CASGLDSYEQYF
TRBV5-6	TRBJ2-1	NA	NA	TGTGCCAGCAGCTGGTGGGGTTATGAGCAGTTCTTC	CASSWWGYEQFF
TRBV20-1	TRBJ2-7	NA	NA	TGCAGTGCCCCCCGCGGGGCCTACGAGCAGTACTTC	CSAPRGAYEQYF
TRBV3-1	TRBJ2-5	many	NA	TGTGCCAGCAGCCAGGAGCCGGAGACCCAGTACTTC	CASSQEPETQYF
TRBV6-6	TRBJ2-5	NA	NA	TGTGCCAGCAGTTACCCAAACTCCCATTCGACCCAGTACTTC	CASSYPNSHSTQYF
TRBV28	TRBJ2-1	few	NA	TGTGCCAGCAGACCAGGGCCTAGCAGAGATGAGCAGTTCTTC	CASRPGPSRDEQFF